This T cell receptor beta chain comes out of a study of blood T cells in healthy people across ages. The study isolated at least 6.5 million PBMCs from each sample. In germline, CDR1 is SNHLY, CDR2 FYNNEI. This CDR3 has 15 residues. Trimming cost V 1 base and J 2 bases, with 10 bases left between them. A second roughly 6 to 11 cycle PCR used barcoded and J-beta primers. In TCRdb, the 5' RACE reads were re-called with MiXCR into one record per CDR3 protein. The sample yields over 950,000 distinct CDR3 sequences, 30% to 40% seen once. This chain connects TRBV2 to TRBJ2-3; D remains ambiguous. The specimen was blood. The origin of this receptor is a man younger than 30 in good health. The CDR3 DNA is TGTGCCAGCAGTGAAGAGGGCATAGTCACAGATACGCAGTATTTT. Encoded protein: CASSEEGIVTDTQYF.